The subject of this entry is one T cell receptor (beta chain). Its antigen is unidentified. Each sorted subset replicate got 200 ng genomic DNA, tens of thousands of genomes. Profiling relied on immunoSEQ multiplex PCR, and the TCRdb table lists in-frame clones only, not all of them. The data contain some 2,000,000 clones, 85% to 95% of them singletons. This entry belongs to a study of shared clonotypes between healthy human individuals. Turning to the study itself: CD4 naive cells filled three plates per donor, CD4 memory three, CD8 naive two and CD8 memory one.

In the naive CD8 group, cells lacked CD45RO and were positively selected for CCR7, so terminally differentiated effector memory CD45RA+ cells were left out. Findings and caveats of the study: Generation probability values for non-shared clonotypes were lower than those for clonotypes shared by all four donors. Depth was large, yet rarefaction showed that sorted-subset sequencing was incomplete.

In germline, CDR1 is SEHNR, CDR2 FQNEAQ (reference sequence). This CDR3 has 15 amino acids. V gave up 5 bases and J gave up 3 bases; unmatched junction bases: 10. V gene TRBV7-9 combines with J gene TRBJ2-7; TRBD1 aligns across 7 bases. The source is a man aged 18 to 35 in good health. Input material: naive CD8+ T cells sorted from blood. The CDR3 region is CASSPDRSGLYEQYF. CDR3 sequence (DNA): TGTGCCAGCAGCCCGGACAGGTCGGGGCTCTACGAGCAGTACTTC.